This T cell receptor beta chain is from a study of blood T cell repertoires in COVID-19 (dated by TCRdb to 2020 to 2021). Background for the entire study: Collaborator samples came from the United States, Italy and Spain and covered acute and convalescent phases of COVID-19. The prospective study material was composed of cDNA or gDNA derived from T cells, B-cell-depleted T cells, or PBMCs. Deeply sampled blood TCRbeta repertoires from subjects exposed to, actively infected with, or recovered from COVID-19 were included in the dataset. A freely available public database, intended as a resource for researchers studying the immune response to SARS-CoV-2, is where the repertoires were released. The samples were drawn from the first 160 participants of the ongoing ImmuneRACE study and from over a thousand subjects provided by 6 global collaborators. The sample metadata nearly always contained a de-identified subject ID, COVID-19 status, age in years and sex. Where available, HLA class I and class II types were taken from metadata supplied by the sample provider and were not determined by assay-based typing.

This clone was recorded only once. Its antigen has not been determined. No base qualities exist here, and no much larger clone lies one base off it. Points the paper makes about the study in general: The amount of clinical and demographic metadata varied by source and participant and was provided uncurated.

The immunoSEQ Assay, a bias-controlled multiplex PCR, was used to amplify TCRbeta CDR3 regions from genomic DNA. The study's own analysis went as follows. The number of nucleated cells in each sample was estimated by amplification of reference gene primers within the assay. To quantify the absolute abundance of each unique TCRbeta CDR3 rearrangement, sequence reads were collapsed and filtered. For each sample, productive Simpson clonality was calculated as the square root of Simpson's diversity index over productive rearrangements. TCRdb obtained this table from immuneACCESS and retained in-frame rearrangements with V and J assigned. These tables miss some clones; where compared with another copy, unresolved V genes account for less than half of the shortfall, and the remainder is unexplained. D and trimming come from the DNA, and the V and J calls and clone size come from that table. The sample data list roughly 330,000 clones, and 70% to 90% of these were observed just once. The ten biggest clones cover approximately 5.3% of the sample.

Enrolling through a virtual design, the prospective study's participants ranged in age from roughly 18 to 89 years and lived across 24 United States geographic areas. To assign participants to cohorts, the prospective study relied on clinical history that participants themselves reported in a screening survey and a study questionnaire. For ImmuneRACE Cohort 3, a participant was defined as recovered based on two consecutive negative NP/OP PCR tests, clearance by a healthcare professional, or resolution of symptoms. In the prospective study, whole blood, serum and a nasopharyngeal or oropharyngeal swab were collected from each participant by mobile phlebotomists. Over a roughly two-month period, participants in the prospective study had the option of providing additional blood draws and questionnaires. Before DNA extraction, blood samples from the prospective study were shipped at room temperature or frozen.

CDR3 length: 15 amino acids, cysteine to phenylalanine. Only the CDR3 region is kept as DNA, spanning 45 bases read in frame from base 1. A distance of 14 bases separates the germline ends of V and J, which lose 1 base and 5 bases respectively. Based on the germline V gene, the CDR1 and CDR2 sequences are SNHLY and FYNNEI. The V and J segments used are TRBV2 and TRBJ1-1; no D segment can be confidently identified. Sequencing input: PBMCs or T cells enriched from blood (not recorded which). This receptor was obtained from a woman in her 30s who had recovered from COVID-19. This receptor has the CDR3 CASSEDVSLRTEAFF. The sequence in DNA is TGTGCCAGCAGTGAAGACGTTTCTTTGCGGACTGAAGCTTTCTTT.